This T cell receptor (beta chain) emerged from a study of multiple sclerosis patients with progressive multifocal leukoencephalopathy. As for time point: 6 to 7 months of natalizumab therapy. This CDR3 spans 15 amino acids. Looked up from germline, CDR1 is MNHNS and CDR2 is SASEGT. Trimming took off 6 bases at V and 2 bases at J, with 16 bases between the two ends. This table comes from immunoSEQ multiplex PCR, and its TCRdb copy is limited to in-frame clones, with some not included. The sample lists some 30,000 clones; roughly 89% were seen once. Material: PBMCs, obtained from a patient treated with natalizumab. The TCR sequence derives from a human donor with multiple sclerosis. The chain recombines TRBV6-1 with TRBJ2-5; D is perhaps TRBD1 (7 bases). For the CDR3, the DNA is TGTGCCAGCAGGAAGGGGGCGGCGGGGCAAGAGACCCAGTACTTC. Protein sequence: CASRKGAAGQETQYF.